The source of this T cell receptor beta chain is a study of T-cell reconstitution after alpha-beta-depleted transplantation in children. General observations from the study: After one year, T-cell counts and TCRbeta diversity mostly came from new T cells. There were reportedly several hundred expanded graft clones from which alpha-beta T cells came about two months after transplant.

Library preparation (for TCRbeta) was performed with unique molecular identifiers. TCRdb passed the PCR reads through MiXCR, listing each CDR3 protein once. The sample comprises 240,000 or so distinct CDR3 sequences, roughly 8% of which are singletons, and about 6.4% rests with the top ten. Per the germline V gene, CDR1 is SGHAT and CDR2 is FQNNGV. The CDR3 length is 15 residues. Trimming took 5 bases from V and 5 from J; bases not matched to a gene: 6. At least ten counts were recorded for this clonotype. What it binds is not known. The chain links TRBV11-2 to TRBJ2-2; TRBD1 agrees at 9 bases. Here the sequenced sample was PBMCs, mostly from graft donor cells, taken 180 days after TCRalphabeta/CD19-depleted stem cell transplant. The sequence came from a male patient between 5 and 17 years old who had a stem cell transplant for acute lymphoblastic leukemia, so the T cells may come from the graft donor. CDR3 bases: TGTGCCAGCAGCCCGGTACAGGGGGCGACCGGGGAGCTGTTTTTT. It specifies CASSPVQGATGELFF.